Below, one T cell receptor (beta chain) is given with its context. This sample is drawn from a study of PD-L1 blockade in urothelial cancer. Whole-study context: Atezolizumab therapy began for patients around 2014, dosed at 1,200 mg intravenously every 3 weeks. The median T cell count in blood samples was 141,255.

The CDR3 loop spans 16 amino acids. CDR1 and CDR2 (germline): SGHNT, YYREEE (reference sequence). Germline trimming cut 3 bases from V and 5 bases from J; bases unmatched to any gene: 11. Time point denoted: pretreatment peripheral blood. Profiled with immunoSEQ multiplex PCR; TCRdb holds only in-frame clones, not every one. This table holds about 95,000 clones, more than 75% found once. The chain is built from TRBV5-4 and TRBJ2-5; 9 bases are shared with TRBD2. The sequencing here drew on PBMCs, taken around atezolizumab (anti-PD-L1) treatment. This receptor was obtained from a man aged 60-69 years with urothelial cancer. This CDR3 is CASSSTAGGPWETQYF. The CDR3 nucleotides are TGTGCCAGCAGCTCCACTGCGGGAGGGCCTTGGGAGACCCAGTACTTC.